Shown below are 23 T cell receptor beta chains from a single sample sequenced in a study of Ad26.COV2.S vaccination and SARS-CoV-2 variants. Documented treatment: 15 to 20 received Ad26.COV2.S at low or high dose, single or two shots; 5 received placebo; per-sample allocation not given. On day 63 after the first injection, vaccine and placebo recipients gave samples. Profiling relied on immunoSEQ multiplex PCR, and the TCRdb table lists in-frame clones only, not all of them. The sample contains 450,000 to 550,000 clones, approximately 90% of which appear only once. The sequenced sample was peripheral blood, obtained in a trial of Ad26.COV2.S vaccine versus placebo. All receptors come from a person between 18 and 65 years old who received the Ad26.COV2.S COVID-19 vaccine or a placebo.

The rearrangement uses TRBV5-1 and TRBJ2-3; D not resolved. The CDR3 consists of 12 residues. Trimming pared 4 bases from V and 6 bases from J, leaving 9 bases between. The V gene's germline CDR1 is SGHRS and CDR2 YFSETQ. Here the CDR3 DNA reads TGCGCCAGCAGCCCGGCGTCGGATACGCAGTATTTT. The encoded protein is CASSPASDTQYF.

The chain links TRBV6-1 to TRBJ2-3; 7 bases fit TRBD2. V lost 1 base, J lost 6 bases, and 1 base stayed unmatched. The CDR3 loop spans 13 amino acids. The germline gives CDR1 MNHNS, CDR2 SASEGT. CDR3 sequence: CASSEGLADTQYF. The CDR3 bases are TGTGCCAGCAGTGAAGGACTAGCTGATACGCAGTATTTT.

The chain has TRBV6-5 and TRBJ1-4, with 7 bases matching TRBD1. CDR1 is MNHEY and CDR2 is SVGAGI in the germline V gene. The CDR3 is 15 amino acids. V shed 4 bases and J 3 bases; nucleotides not matched to a gene: 5. CDR3 sequence reads: CASSFGDRPNEKLFF. The CDR3 nucleotides are TGTGCCAGCAGTTTTGGGGACAGACCTAATGAAAAACTGTTTTTT.

V is TRBV5-1 and J is TRBJ1-1; the match to TRBD1 covers 7 bases. This CDR3 is 18 amino acids long. The V gene's germline CDR1 is SGHRS and CDR2 YFSETQ. The V gene end was trimmed by 4 bases and the J gene end by 1 base; junction bases not matched to a gene: 16. Written as DNA, the CDR3 is TGCGCCAGCAGCCCTTTAGGGGGCGCAGGTGGAGGGAACACTGAAGCTTTCTTT. Translating gives CASSPLGGAGGGNTEAFF.

This clone has a single count. The V gene is TRBV18, the J gene TRBJ1-2; D uncertain. Germline CDR1 KGHSH, CDR2 LQKENI. V was cut by 5 bases and J by 6 bases, with 10 bases left in between. The CDR3 contains 12 residues. The CDR3 nucleotides are TGTGCCAGCTCAGCGAACGGGGATGGCTACACCTTC. Protein sequence: CASSANGDGYTF.

The V call is TRBV7-9, the J call TRBJ1-4; 9 nucleotides match TRBD1. Germline V gives CDR1 SEHNR, CDR2 FQNEAQ (reference sequence). V trimming: 5 bases; J trimming: 0 bases; junction bases outside the gene matches: 13. The CDR3 totals 19 residues. CDR3 amino acids: CASSLPPGTGWATNEKLFF. DNA for the CDR3: TGTGCCAGCAGCCTACCTCCGGGGACAGGGTGGGCAACTAATGAAAAACTGTTTTTT.

This chain joins TRBV19 and TRBJ1-1; D ambiguous. From germline, CDR1 is LNHDA and CDR2 SQIVND (reference sequence). V was pared by 8 bases and J by 3 bases, with 19 bases between. The CDR3 is 15 amino acids. The chain's CDR3 is CASSTFFSGDTEAFF. The CDR3 DNA reads as TGTGCCAGTTCGACTTTTTTCTCCGGAGACACTGAAGCTTTCTTT.

V and J are TRBV28 and TRBJ2-7; 9 positions agree with TRBD2. Per germline, CDR1 MDHEN and CDR2 SYDVKM. The CDR3 is 15 amino acids. The junction had 9 bases not matched to a gene; V was cut back by 6 bases and J by 3 bases. CDR3 coding DNA: TGTGCCAGCAGCCAACCCGCAGCGGGGGGCTACGAGCAGTACTTC. This gives the protein CASSQPAAGGYEQYF. Using reference TRBV28 and TRBJ2-7 for the parts outside the CDR3, the full variable domain is DVKVTQSSRYLVKRTGEKVFLECVQDMDHENMFWYRQDPGLGLRLIYFSYDVKMKEKGDIPEGYSVSREKKERFSLILESASTNQTSMYLCASSQPAAGGYEQYFGPGTRLTVT.

The rearrangement joins TRBV9 to TRBJ1-2; no definite D call. Trimming removed 3 bases from V and 8 bases from J, with 14 bases in between. CDR1 is SGDLS and CDR2 is YYNGEE in the germline V gene. This CDR3 region has 13 residues. The CDR3 reads CASSEPLTGGYTF. The CDR3 DNA reads TGTGCCAGCAGCGAGCCCCTGACGGGAGGCTACACCTTC.

CDR3 amino acids: CASREWRLEGEQFF. CDR3 DNA: TGTGCCAGCCGCGAGTGGAGATTGGAGGGAGAGCAGTTCTTC. The chain combines TRBV28 with TRBJ2-1, with TRBD2 as a possible D gene (6 bases). The V gene lost 8 bases and the J gene lost 10 bases, with 21 bases spanning the gap. This CDR3 is built from 14 residues. Germline lookup yields CDR1 MDHEN and CDR2 SYDVKM.

The V call is TRBV6-5, the J call TRBJ1-5; D uncertain. V was cut by 0 bases and J by 5 bases, with 11 bases left in between. The CDR3 extends over 15 amino acids. CDR1 is MNHEY and CDR2 is SVGAGI in the germline V gene. As DNA, the CDR3 is TGTGCCAGCAGTTACTCCCCGGCCGGCGATCAGCCCCAGCATTTT. This translates into CASSYSPAGDQPQHF.

This clone was counted a few times. The chain couples TRBV5-4 to TRBJ1-3; tentatively, D is TRBD1 (6 bases). This CDR3 contains 15 residues. The germline V gene encodes CDR1 SGHNT and CDR2 YYREEE (reference sequence). Trimming removed 0 bases from V and 1 base from J, with 8 bases in between. CDR3: CASSLGGTSGNTIYF. As DNA, the CDR3 is TGTGCCAGCAGCTTGGGCGGGACATCTGGAAACACCATATATTTT.

V usage is TRBV10-3 and J usage is TRBJ1-2; 8 nucleotides line up with TRBD1. The germline V gene encodes CDR1 ENHRY and CDR2 SYGVKD. The V gene end was trimmed by 7 bases and the J gene end by 4 bases; junction bases not matched to a gene: 11. The CDR3 is made up of 15 amino acids. The CDR3 coding sequence is TGTGCCATCAAAACAGGGACAGGCGCACTCTATGGCTACACCTTC. This encodes CAIKTGTGALYGYTF.

The gene calls are TRBV7-9 and TRBJ1-3; no reliable D call. Per germline, CDR1 SEHNR and CDR2 FQNEAQ (reference sequence). V lost 0 bases and J 4 bases, leaving 4 bases between the germline ends. The CDR3 length is 13 residues. This chain's CDR3 is CASSLAGGNTIYF. For the CDR3, the DNA is TGTGCCAGCAGCTTAGCGGGGGGAAACACCATATATTTT.

This sequence joins TRBV30 and TRBJ2-6; a possible D gene is TRBD2 (6 bases). The V gene's germline CDR1 is GTSNPN and CDR2 SVGIG (reference sequence). The CDR3 runs 18 residues. Trimming pared 1 base from V and 0 bases from J, leaving 16 bases between. The CDR3 protein is CAWSGPSEISSGANVLTF. The CDR3 DNA sequence: TGTGCCTGGAGTGGTCCTAGCGAGATATCCTCTGGGGCCAACGTCCTGACTTTC.

V is TRBV7-9 and J is TRBJ1-3; no clear D. Trimming took 7 bases from V and 0 from J, leaving 13 bases between them. This CDR3 spans 15 amino acids. Germline loops: CDR1 SEHNR, CDR2 FQNEAQ (reference sequence). Here the CDR3 reads CASIKSRDSGNTIYF. CDR3 nucleotides: TGTGCCAGCATCAAATCAAGGGACTCTGGAAACACCATATATTTT. The whole variable domain, remainder taken from reference TRBV7-9 and TRBJ1-3, is DTGVSQNPRHKITKRGQNVTFRCDPISEHNRLYWYRQTLGQGPEFLTYFQNEAQLEKSRLLSDRFSAERPKGSFSTLEIQRTEQGDSAMYLCASIKSRDSGNTIYFGEGSWLTVV.

This rearrangement joins TRBV5-1 to TRBJ2-1; 8 bases map to TRBD2. Germline loops: CDR1 SGHRS, CDR2 YFSETQ. The CDR3 has 15 amino acids. V trimming: 2 bases; J trimming: 0 bases; junction bases outside the gene matches: 1. The CDR3 region has the DNA TGCGCCAGCAGCTTAGCGGGAGACTCCTACAATGAGCAGTTCTTC. Translated, it gives CASSLAGDSYNEQFF.

The CDR3 region has the DNA TGTGCCAGCATTCCTCAGGGAGCGCGTTACACCGGGGAGCTGTTTTTT. Translated, it gives CASIPQGARYTGELFF. This chain joins TRBV7-2 and TRBJ2-2; D is perhaps TRBD1 or TRBD2 (5 bases each). CDR1 and CDR2 (germline): SGHTA, FQGNSA. The CDR3 loop spans 16 amino acids. Between the trimmed V and J ends, which lost 7 bases and 3 bases, there was a span of 18 bases.

The chain combines TRBV6-5 with TRBJ1-1, with D perhaps matching TRBD1 (5 bases). There are 15 residues in the CDR3. V dropped 7 bases and J dropped 4 bases, with 19 bases sitting between them. The germline V gene has CDR1 MNHEY and CDR2 SVGAGI. The CDR3 region has the DNA TGTGCCAGCAACAGGACCCCGTATAGGGGCACTGAAGCTTTCTTT. Protein: CASNRTPYRGTEAFF.

The chain links TRBV3-1 (or the pseudogene TRBV3-2) to TRBJ2-1, with D unresolved. Germline loops: CDR1 LGHDT, CDR2 YNNKEL (reference sequence). Trimming left V 1 base short and J 0 bases short, with 16 bases between. The CDR3 has 18 amino acids. The CDR3 protein is CASSQVESIANSYNEQFF. CDR3 coding DNA: TGTGCCAGCAGCCAAGTCGAGTCCATTGCAAACTCCTACAATGAGCAGTTCTTC.

The chain combines TRBV29-1 with TRBJ1-2; 9 bases line up with TRBD1. The CDR3 is 13 amino acids. Germline CDR1 is SQVTM and CDR2 is ANQGSEA. Losses at the gene ends were 3 bases for V and 8 bases for J; bases not matched to a gene: 7. Written as DNA, the CDR3 is TGCAGCGTTGATATTGGGACAGGGAAGGGCTACACCTTC. It translates to CSVDIGTGKGYTF. The whole variable domain, remainder taken from reference TRBV29-1 and TRBJ1-2, is SAVISQKPSRDICQRGTSLTIQCQVDSQVTMMFWYRQQPGQSLTLIATANQGSEATYESGFVIDKFPISRPNLTFSTLTVSNMSPEDSSIYLCSVDIGTGKGYTFGSGTRLTVV.

V usage is TRBV6-1 and J usage is TRBJ2-1, with a weak D call TRBD2 (6 bases). The V gene's germline CDR1 is MNHNS and CDR2 SASEGT. V lost 4 bases and J 8 bases, leaving 24 bases between the germline ends. The CDR3 is made up of 17 amino acids. The CDR3 bases are TGTGCCAGCAGTGGGGTTGGGGCGGGATCCCTTAATCATGAGCAGTTCTTC. This translates into CASSGVGAGSLNHEQFF.

The CDR3 bases are TGTGCCAGCAGTGAGGCGGGACGCACTGAAGCTTTCTTT. It translates to CASSEAGRTEAFF. The chain is built from TRBV25-1 and TRBJ1-1, with D perhaps TRBD1 (5 bases). In germline, CDR1 is MGHDK, CDR2 SYGVNS. This CDR3 is built from 13 residues. Trimming left V 3 bases short and J 4 bases short, with 9 bases between.